What follows are 3 T cell receptor beta chains derived from one specimen sequenced in a study of shared clonotypes between healthy human individuals. Method: immunoSEQ multiplex PCR; TCRdb's copy keeps in-frame clones and lacks some. The profile shows approximately 2.3 million clones, over 90% of them singletons. The material sequenced was naive CD4+ T cells from PBMCs. Subset of the sample: CD45RA+ positively selected. All receptors come from a man aged 18 to 29 in good health. Some clones in this sample may be carry-over from other donors' samples.

This rearrangement joins TRBV11-2 to TRBJ2-7; D is possibly TRBD1 (5 bases). The V gene lost 0 bases and the J gene lost 3 bases, with 9 bases spanning the gap. The germline CDR1 and CDR2 sequences are SGHAT and FQNNGV. There are 14 residues in the CDR3. The CDR3 DNA reads as TGTGCCAGCAGCTTAGAATTGGGGCTCTACGAGCAGTACTTC. The encoded protein is CASSLELGLYEQYF. The full variable domain, rest sourced from reference TRBV11-2 and TRBJ2-7, is EAGVAQSPRYKIIEKRQSVAFWCNPISGHATLYWYQQILGQGPKLLIQFQNNGVVDDSQLPKDRFSAERLKGVDSTLKIQPAKLEDSAVYLCASSLELGLYEQYFGPGTRLTVT.

This chain's CDR3 is CASSPPGSRGPEGYTF. CDR3 bases: TGTGCCAGCAGTCCACCGGGGTCGAGGGGGCCGGAAGGCTACACCTTC. The chain links TRBV28 to TRBJ1-2; 7 bases map to TRBD1. CDR3 size: 16 residues. Germline-derived CDR1 and CDR2 are MDHEN and SYDVKM. The V and J ends lost 5 bases and 8 bases, in that order; junction bases with no gene match: 17.

This chain links TRBV9 with TRBJ2-1; D may be TRBD2 (6 bases). The germline V gene has CDR1 SGDLS and CDR2 YYNGEE. Trimming cost V 1 base and J 0 bases, with 17 bases left between them. This CDR3 has 18 residues. The DNA of the CDR3 is TGTGCCAGCAGCGTACCTCGAAATAGCGGATTCTCCTACAATGAGCAGTTCTTC. Protein: CASSVPRNSGFSYNEQFF. Together with reference TRBV9 and TRBJ2-1, the CDR3 gives the full variable domain: DSGVTQTPKHLITATGQRVTLRCSPRSGDLSVYWYQQSLDQGLQFLIQYYNGEERAKGNILERFSAQQFPDLHSELNLSSLELGDSALYFCASSVPRNSGFSYNEQFFGPGTRLTVL.